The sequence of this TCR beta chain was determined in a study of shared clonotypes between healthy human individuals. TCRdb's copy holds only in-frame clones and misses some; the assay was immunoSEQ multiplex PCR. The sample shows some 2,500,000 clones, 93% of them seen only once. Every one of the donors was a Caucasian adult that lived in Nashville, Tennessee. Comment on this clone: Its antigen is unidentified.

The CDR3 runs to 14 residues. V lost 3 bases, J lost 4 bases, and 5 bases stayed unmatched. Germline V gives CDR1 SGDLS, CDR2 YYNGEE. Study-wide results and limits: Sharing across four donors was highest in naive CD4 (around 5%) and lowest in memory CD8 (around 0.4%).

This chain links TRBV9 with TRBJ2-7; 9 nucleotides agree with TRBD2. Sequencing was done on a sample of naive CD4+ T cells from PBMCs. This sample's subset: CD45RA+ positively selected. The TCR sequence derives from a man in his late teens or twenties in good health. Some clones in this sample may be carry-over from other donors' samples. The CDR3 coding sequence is TGTGCCAGCAGCGAGGGGACTAGCCTGTACGAGCAGTACTTC. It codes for CASSEGTSLYEQYF.